Listed here are 8 T cell receptor beta chains from one sample, sequenced in a study of T cell responses to AZD1222 COVID-19 vaccine. Repertoires were generated with immunoSEQ multiplex PCR, while TCRdb's copy carries only in-frame clones and drops some. The sample records roughly 150,000 clones, approximately 92% being singletons. The sample here was peripheral blood, taken on day 0 of AZD1222 vaccination. The origin of the receptors is an adult in good health.

CDR3 nucleotides: TGTGCCAGTCGGAAAGGGGGTTCTACCTACTACGAGCAGTACTTC. Translating gives CASRKGGSTYYEQYF. J is TRBJ2-7 and V is TRBV27; D might be TRBD1 (6 bases). The germline gives CDR1 MNHEY, CDR2 SMNVEV (reference sequence). CDR3 length: 15 amino acids. The V end lost 9 bases, the J end lost 3 bases, and 21 bases lay between the germline ends.

This chain joins TRBV7-2 and TRBJ1-3; D possibly corresponds to TRBD1 (5 bases). This CDR3 spans 14 amino acids. V lost 5 bases and J lost 0, with 8 bases in between. The germline gives CDR1 SGHTA, CDR2 FQGNSA. In DNA, the CDR3 is TGTGCCAGCAGCACGGGACCCTCTGGAAACACCATATATTTT. This sequence encodes CASSTGPSGNTIYF.

Worth noting for this clone: The junction departs from germline at one end; a sequencing error may be responsible. This chain links TRBV5-4 with TRBJ1-4; 9 nucleotides agree with TRBD1. This CDR3 has 15 amino acids. The germline gives CDR1 SGHNT, CDR2 YYREEE (reference sequence). As DNA, the CDR3 is TGTGCCGGCAGCCTAAGGACAGGGGTAGGAGAAAAACTGTTTTTT. It specifies CAGSLRTGVGEKLFF.

The chain couples TRBV9 to TRBJ2-1; 15 nucleotides agree with TRBD2. V gave up 5 bases and J gave up 9 bases; unmatched junction bases: 15. CDR1 is SGDLS, CDR2 YYNGEE, per germline. The CDR3 length is 18 residues. The CDR3 nucleotides read TGTGCCAGCAGTTCCCCGGGACTAGCGGGGGGCGGCGTGTCTGAGCAGTTCTTC. This translates into CASSSPGLAGGGVSEQFF.

The gene calls are TRBV6-5 and TRBJ1-3; D gene uncertain. The germline V gene has CDR1 MNHEY and CDR2 SVGAGI. V was cut by 2 bases and J by 4 bases, with 6 bases left in between. The CDR3 is 13 residues long. CDR3 in DNA: TGTGCCAGCAGTTACGAGGGAGGAAACACCATATATTTT. Protein: CASSYEGGNTIYF.

For this clone: Other nucleotide sequences in the sample specify the same CDR3. V usage is TRBV18 and J usage is TRBJ1-6; maybe TRBD1 (6 bases). The germline V and J ends were trimmed by 0 bases and 7 bases, with 10 bases remaining between them. This CDR3 has 15 residues. CDR1 and CDR2 from the germline V gene are KGHSH and LQKENI. CDR3 sequence (DNA): TGTGCCAGCTCACCACCGGGGGGGCAGAATTCACCCCTCCACTTT. Protein product: CASSPPGGQNSPLHF.

This chain connects TRBV28 to TRBJ2-5; possibly TRBD1 or TRBD2 for D (5 bases each). Germline lookup yields CDR1 MDHEN and CDR2 SYDVKM. V was trimmed by 8 bases and J by 5 bases, leaving 21 bases between them. The CDR3 covers 15 residues. CDR3 amino acids: CASFPGTTTPETQYF. The CDR3 DNA follows: TGTGCCAGCTTTCCCGGGACCACTACTCCGGAGACCCAGTACTTC.

Only one count was recorded for this clone. The chain has TRBV6-5 and TRBJ1-2; D possibly corresponds to TRBD1 (6 bases). The ends were cut back, 6 bases at V and 3 bases at J, with 11 bases in the middle. The CDR3 extends over 13 amino acids. The germline V gene encodes CDR1 MNHEY and CDR2 SVGAGI. The CDR3 here is CASRGGRDYGYTF. The CDR3 region has the DNA TGTGCCAGCAGGGGGGGGCGAGACTATGGCTACACCTTC.